This T cell receptor beta chain was identified during a study of cytomegalovirus exposure and HLA in healthy donors. Whole-study findings and limits: Rarity marked most TCR sequences, yet some public TCRs occurred in many donors.

Of note for this clone: Antigen unknown.

CDR3 length: 16 residues. The germline CDR1 and CDR2 sequences are KGHSH and LQKENI. V was pared by 3 bases and J by 0 bases, with 13 bases between. PCR was performed using 60 Vbeta and 13 Jbeta primers. Only in-frame clones appear in the TCRdb table, and some are missing; sequencing was by immunoSEQ multiplex PCR. Of about 300,000 clones listed, roughly 88% are singletons. The chain is built from TRBV18 and TRBJ2-3, with a tentative D call TRBD1 (5 bases). The sequence derives from a man aged 40-49 years in good health and CMV-seropositive. The sequencing sample was made of PBMCs. For the CDR3, the DNA is TGTGCCAGCTCACCGACAGTTCAGGTTAGCACAGATACGCAGTATTTT. Residues: CASSPTVQVSTDTQYF.